This T cell receptor (beta chain) came from a study of immune aging and cytomegalovirus after organ transplant (dated by TCRdb to about 2021). Regarding the research as a whole: Every transplant recipient was given three-drug immunosuppression consisting of prednisone, tacrolimus, and mycophenolate. The investigation overall reported the following: TEMRA cells made up a larger share of large clones, and the seven largest clones (just over 1,900 cells) gained aged and TEMRA cells while losing TCM cells. Following viremia, aged-phenotype cells rose post-transplant in clones of any size, with the rise occurring earlier in large clones (days 200-264) than in small clones. CD57 was not measured in the sequencing data, so a conservative gene-based aging definition was used instead.

As a fraction of the sample, this clonotype is medium-sized (0.01 to 0.1%). Its antigen remains unidentified. Within one base of it there is no much larger clone, and no base qualities were kept. The library was made by single-cell sequencing. Sequencing used an Illumina NovaSeq 6000. For cell capture and library preparation, the team used the BD Rhapsody Targeted mRNA and AbSeq Reagent Kit in a microwell format. Libraries covered TCR, sample tags, AbSeq, and targeted mRNA from the Human T-Cell Expression Panel plus custom TOX and TOX2 primers. Sequencing of the libraries was performed on an Illumina NovaSeq. The paper's processing steps were these. The analysis covered fewer than 13,000 cells in total, of which 7076 were CD8 T cells and around 4,900 were CD8 T cells with an identifiable TCR CDR3. The BD Rhapsody Targeted Analysis Pipeline, including V(D)J processing, was run on the Seven Bridges Genomics platform to process the raw data. SeqGeq 1.6.0 was used for quality control, Sample Tag demultiplexing with Lex-BDSMK, clone identification with VDJ Explorer, and Seurat clustering. A clone was considered non-expanded if it made up <1% of CD8 T cells, and considered a clonal expansion if it made up >2.5% of the sample. Starting from the raw public reads, TCRdb applied fastp trimming at Q25, assembled clones with MiXCR and retained in-frame beta chains. CDR3 protein duplicates are merged, each entry listing the most common genes and DNA. In this record, the V and J calls reflect TCRdb's handling and not the investigators' own analysis. The sample table lists tens of thousands of distinct CDR3 sequences, roughly 38% of them with a count of one. The top ten clones comprise less than 30% of the sample.

The germline V and J ends show losses of 1 base and 3 bases respectively, and no gene match explains 8 bases of the junction. CDR1 and CDR2 (MNHNS, SASEGT) derive from the germline V gene. Including the terminal cysteine and phenylalanine, the CDR3 comprises 16 residues. Of the read, only the CDR3 DNA is kept; its 48 bases are in frame from base 1. According to the study, the label for this sample's time point signals: five sample-tagged time points from pre-transplant (day -1) to day 368 post-transplant, pooled. After thawing, PBMC were stimulated with a CMV IE-1 overlapping peptide library for over 9 hours, with no transport inhibitors added. After being thawed and rested overnight, the cells were stimulated in R10 medium along with CD28/CD49d costimulation. The IE-1 peptide library was made up of 15-amino-acid peptides, each overlapping by 11 amino acids. Each time point was barcoded using BD Single-Cell Multiplexing Kit Sample Tags, after which the barcoded samples were pooled and stained with oligo-conjugated anti-CD45RA plus sorting antibodies. A BD FACSAria III was used to sort CMV-responsive CD8+CD137+ and CD4+CD154+ T cells at 4-way purity. Blood samples were drawn into EDTA vacutainers and processed by Ficoll gradient within 1-24 hours.

This TCR derives from a female donor who had a heart transplant and CMV viremia. The V and J genes are TRBV6-1 and TRBJ1-2; TRBD1 matches 7 bases in the middle. The sequencing used CMV peptide-activated CD4+ and CD8+ T cells sorted from blood, collected at five time points, pooled. In light of the paper, this sample's cell subset or site label describes: sorted CD8+CD137+ and CD4+CD154+ T cells after about 12 h CMV IE-1 peptide stimulation. The sequenced DNA: TGTGCCAGCAGTGAAGGTGGAGGGGGCGCGGACTATGGCTACACCTTC. Translated, it gives CASSEGGGGADYGYTF.